Each of the 5 T cell receptor beta chains below was sequenced from the same sample in a study of blood T cells in healthy people across ages. The authors ran a second PCR of about 6 to 11 cycles using a sample-barcoded 5' primer and a J-beta primer mix. TCRdb reprocessed the 5' RACE reads with MiXCR, giving one entry per CDR3 protein. Of 1.5 million to 2 million distinct CDR3 sequences listed, about 32% are singletons. The sequencing input was blood. These receptors all come from a woman aged 30 to 39 in good health.

V gene TRBV5-6 combines with J gene TRBJ1-1, with D possibly being TRBD1 (6 bases). Trimming took 3 bases from V and 4 from J, leaving 16 bases between them. Germline CDR1 SGHDT, CDR2 YYEEEE. This CDR3 has 15 residues. The CDR3 DNA is TGTGCCAGCAGCTCCGGACAGACTGGAATCACTGAAGCTTTCTTT. Translated: CASSSGQTGITEAFF.

V and J are TRBV2 and TRBJ1-2; D is possibly TRBD1 (5 bases). Germline CDR1 is SNHLY and CDR2 is FYNNEI. Trimming pared 4 bases from V and 6 bases from J, leaving 18 bases between. This CDR3 has 15 amino acids. CDR3 residues: CASSVEGKRVDGYTF. CDR3 nucleotide sequence: TGTGCCAGCAGTGTGGAGGGGAAGCGGGTGGATGGCTACACCTTC.

This chain connects TRBV5-1 to TRBJ2-3; 11 bases are shared with TRBD2. The germline gives CDR1 SGHRS, CDR2 YFSETQ. Unmatched junction bases numbered 8, after V lost 0 bases and J lost 5 bases. This CDR3 is 17 amino acids long. CDR3 sequence (DNA): TGCGCCAGCAGCTTGGGCCTCACTAGCGGGAGCGTAGATACGCAGTATTTT. It yields the protein CASSLGLTSGSVDTQYF.

Ten or more counts support this clonotype. The chain carries TRBV7-2 and TRBJ2-3; D uncertain. Germline V gives CDR1 SGHTA, CDR2 FQGNSA. V was pared by 2 bases and J by 4 bases, with 13 bases between. The CDR3 spans 15 residues. CDR3 in amino acids: CASSLNPPPADTQYF. Here the CDR3 DNA reads TGTGCCAGCAGCTTAAACCCCCCTCCCGCAGATACGCAGTATTTT.

This clonotype was seen only a few times. The CDR3, as DNA: TGTGCCAGCAGTTCCCCAAAGGATTATGGCTACACCTTC. This codes for CASSSPKDYGYTF. V and J are TRBV6-2 or TRBV6-3 and TRBJ1-2; D unclear. Germline CDR1 is MNHEY and CDR2 is SVGEGT. CDR3 size: 13 residues. Trimming left V 4 bases short and J 5 bases short, with 11 bases between.